This record covers a single T cell receptor (beta chain). Additional DNA sequences in this sample encode the identical CDR3. Germline-derived CDR1 and CDR2 are SGHAT and FQNNGV. The CDR3 consists of 15 residues. V lost 1 base and J 4 bases, leaving 13 bases between the germline ends. In the PCR, 60 Vbeta and 13 Jbeta primers were used. TCRdb's table, derived via immunoSEQ multiplex PCR, lists solely in-frame clones and lacks some. The listing contains about 72,000 clones. The sample originates from a study of cytomegalovirus exposure and HLA in healthy donors. The TCR comes from a man over 45 in good health and CMV-seropositive. The genes are TRBV11-2 and TRBJ1-2; D is uncertain. Material: PBMCs. CDR3 sequence (DNA): TGTGCCAGCAGCTTAGGGGGAGGACCAGGCTATGGCTACACCTTC. Its protein is CASSLGGGPGYGYTF.